This T cell receptor beta chain is drawn from a study of Ad26.COV2.S vaccination and SARS-CoV-2 variants. On the study more broadly: Participants got Ad26.COV2.S intramuscularly, once or twice 56 days apart. Findings and limits, study-wide: Placebo recipients trailed vaccine recipients in spike-specific TCR breadth.

Specified treatment: about 20 received Ad26.COV2.S at low or high dose, single or two shots; several received placebo; per-sample allocation not given. Specimens were obtained on day 63 following the first vaccine or placebo injection. Concerning this clone: Its antigen remains unknown.

Sequencing used immunoSEQ multiplex PCR; TCRdb keeps in-frame clones, though not all of them. The repertoire consists of about 420,000 clones, with approximately 90% occurring once and the leading ten covering about 4%. V lost 4 bases to trimming and J lost 6 bases; unmatched junction nucleotides: 11. This CDR3 is built from 16 residues. The germline CDR1 and CDR2 sequences are SGHDN and FVKESK. The source was peripheral blood, collected in a trial of Ad26.COV2.S vaccine versus placebo. V and J are TRBV14 and TRBJ2-7; 11 nucleotides align to TRBD1. The TCR was taken from a person aged 18-65 years who received the Ad26.COV2.S COVID-19 vaccine or a placebo. The CDR3 DNA follows: TGTGCCAGCAGCCGAAGTTTCGGACAGGGGGCCGGCGAGCAGTACTTC. Its protein product is CASSRSFGQGAGEQYF.